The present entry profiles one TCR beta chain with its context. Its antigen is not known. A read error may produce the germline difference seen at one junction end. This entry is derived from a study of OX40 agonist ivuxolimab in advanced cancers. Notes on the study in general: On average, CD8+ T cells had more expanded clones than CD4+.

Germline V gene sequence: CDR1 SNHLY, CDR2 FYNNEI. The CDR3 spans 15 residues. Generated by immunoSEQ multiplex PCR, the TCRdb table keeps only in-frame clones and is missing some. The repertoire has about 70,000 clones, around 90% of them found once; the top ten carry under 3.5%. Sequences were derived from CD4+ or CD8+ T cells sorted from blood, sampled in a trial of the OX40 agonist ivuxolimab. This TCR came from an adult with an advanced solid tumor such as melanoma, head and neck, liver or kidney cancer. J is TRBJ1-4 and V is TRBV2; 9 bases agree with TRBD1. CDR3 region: CASTEYGQGTEKLFF. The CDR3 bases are TGTGCCAGCACTGAATATGGACAGGGGACTGAAAAACTGTTTTTT.